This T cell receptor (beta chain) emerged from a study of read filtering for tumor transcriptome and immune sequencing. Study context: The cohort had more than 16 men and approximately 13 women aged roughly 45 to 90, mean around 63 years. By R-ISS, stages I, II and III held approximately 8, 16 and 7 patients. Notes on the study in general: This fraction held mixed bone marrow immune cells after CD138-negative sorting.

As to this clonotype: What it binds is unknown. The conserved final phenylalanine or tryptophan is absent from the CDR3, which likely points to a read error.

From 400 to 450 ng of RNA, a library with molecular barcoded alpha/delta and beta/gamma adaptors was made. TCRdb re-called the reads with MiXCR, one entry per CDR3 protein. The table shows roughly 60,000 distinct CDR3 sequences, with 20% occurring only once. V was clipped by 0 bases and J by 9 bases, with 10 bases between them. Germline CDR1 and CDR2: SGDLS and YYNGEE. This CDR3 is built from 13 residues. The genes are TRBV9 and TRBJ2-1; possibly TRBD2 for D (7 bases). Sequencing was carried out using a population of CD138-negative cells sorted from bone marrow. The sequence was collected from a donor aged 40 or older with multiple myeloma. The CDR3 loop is CASSVAGGAEQFL. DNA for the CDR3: TGTGCCAGCAGCGTAGCGGGGGGCGCTGAGCAGTTCCTC.